Presented here are 4 T cell receptor beta chains from one specimen sequenced in a study of CD8 T cells in ankylosing spondylitis. TCRdb re-called the 5' RACE reads through MiXCR, storing one row per CDR3 protein. The data hold about 35,000 distinct CDR3 sequences, with under 13% observed a single time. The sample was blood, either unsorted or a sorted T cell fraction (not recorded which). Receptor source: a male donor with ankylosing spondylitis or in good health (not recorded which).

This clonotype was observed at least ten times. This sequence joins TRBV6-2 or TRBV6-3 and TRBJ2-1; no clear D gene. The germline CDR1 and CDR2 sequences are MNHEY and SVGEGT. The CDR3 extends over 12 amino acids. V lost 7 bases to trimming and J lost 7 bases, with 11 bases between them. Written as DNA, the CDR3 is TGTGCCAGCACCAACCGTAAGAATGAGCAGTTCTTC. Encoded protein: CASTNRKNEQFF.

This clonotype was found many times. V is TRBV29-1 and J is TRBJ2-7, with D perhaps matching TRBD2 (7 bases). Between the trimmed V and J ends, which lost 6 bases and 2 bases, there was a span of 17 bases. From germline, CDR1 is SQVTM and CDR2 ANQGSEA. The CDR3 covers 14 residues. Here the CDR3 DNA reads TGCAGCGTGGGGGGGCCGGGGCAGACCTACGAGCAGTACTTC. Translating it yields CSVGGPGQTYEQYF.

This clonotype was counted ten times or more. The J gene is TRBJ2-5, the V gene TRBV29-1; either TRBD1 or TRBD2 may fit D (7 bases each). With 6 bases removed from V and 5 bases from J, the gap between germline ends came to 19 bases. The V gene's germline CDR1 is SQVTM and CDR2 ANQGSEA. The CDR3 totals 14 residues. The CDR3 is CSVHDFQGGETQYF. In nucleotides, the CDR3 is TGCAGCGTCCACGATTTCCAGGGGGGGGAGACCCAGTACTTC. Looking up the rest from reference TRBV29-1 and TRBJ2-5 gives the full variable domain: SAVISQKPSRDICQRGTSLTIQCQVDSQVTMMFWYRQQPGQSLTLIATANQGSEATYESGFVIDKFPISRPNLTFSTLTVSNMSPEDSSIYLCSVHDFQGGETQYFGPGTRLLVL.

There are many counts of this clonotype. The V and J genes are TRBV4-3 and TRBJ2-7; 9 bases are shared with TRBD2. Germline assignment: CDR1 LGHNA and CDR2 YSLEER. With V trimmed by 2 bases and J by 3 bases, 5 bases remained unmatched. The CDR3 length is 15 residues. The CDR3 region is CASSQIAGEGYEQYF. DNA for the CDR3: TGCGCCAGCAGCCAAATAGCGGGAGAGGGCTACGAGCAGTACTTC.